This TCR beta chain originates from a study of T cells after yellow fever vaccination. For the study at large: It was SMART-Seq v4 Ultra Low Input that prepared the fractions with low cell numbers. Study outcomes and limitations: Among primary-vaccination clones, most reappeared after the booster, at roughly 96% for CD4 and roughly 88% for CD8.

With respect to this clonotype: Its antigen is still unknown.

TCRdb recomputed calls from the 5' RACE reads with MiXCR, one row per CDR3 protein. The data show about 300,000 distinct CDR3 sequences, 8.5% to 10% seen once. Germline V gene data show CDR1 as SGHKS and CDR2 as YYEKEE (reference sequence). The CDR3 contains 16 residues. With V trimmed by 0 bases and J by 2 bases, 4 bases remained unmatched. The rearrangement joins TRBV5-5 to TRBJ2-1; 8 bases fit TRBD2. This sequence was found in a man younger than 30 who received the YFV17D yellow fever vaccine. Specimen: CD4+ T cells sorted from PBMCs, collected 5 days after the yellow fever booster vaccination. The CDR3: CASSLEGGGTYNEQFF. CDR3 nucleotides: TGTGCCAGCAGCTTGGAGGGCGGGGGGACCTACAATGAGCAGTTCTTC.